This TCR beta chain was identified in a study of blood T cells in healthy people across ages. Germline CDR1 reads MNHNY; CDR2 reads SVGAGI (reference sequence). CDR3 length equals 13 residues. The germline V and J ends were trimmed by 5 bases and 2 bases, with 10 bases remaining between them. A J-beta primer mix and a sample-barcoded 5' primer were used in a second PCR of roughly 6 to 12 cycles. TCRdb reprocessed the 5' RACE reads with MiXCR, giving one entry per CDR3 protein. Of some 1.4 million distinct CDR3 sequences in the sample, 40% to 50% were seen once. The source is a woman aged 18-29 years in good health. Sequenced material: blood. This chain joins TRBV6-6 and TRBJ2-7; D remains ambiguous. CDR3 sequence: CASSPSEPYEQYF. The CDR3, as DNA: TGTGCCAGCAGTCCAAGTGAACCCTACGAGCAGTACTTC.